Below are 25 T cell receptor beta chains sequenced from a single sample in a study of technical replicates of blood from four donors (TCRdb year 2017). Libraries were prepared through the immunoSEQ multiplex PCR assay. TCRdb limited this immuneACCESS table to in-frame rearrangements with V and J called. A share of clones is missing; checked studies link under half to unresolved V genes, and the rest is unexplained. The sample records some 62,000 clones, 70% to 90% of which are singletons. Together, the top ten hold roughly 5.6% of the sample. Sequenced: PBMCs. The receptors stem from a human donor in good health. Some clones in this sample may be carry-over from other donors' samples.

This clone was recorded once. The chain links TRBV7-9 to TRBJ1-2; the D is unclear. V was trimmed by 7 bases and J by 0 bases, leaving 15 bases between them. The germline gives CDR1 SEHNR, CDR2 FQNEAQ (reference sequence). CDR3 length equals 15 residues. This CDR3 reads CASTEFTSPNYGYTF. For the CDR3, the DNA is TGTGCCAGCACCGAATTTACTTCTCCTAACTATGGCTACACCTTC. Full variable domain (missing parts from reference TRBV7-9 and TRBJ1-2): DTGVSQNPRHKITKRGQNVTFRCDPISEHNRLYWYRQTLGQGPEFLTYFQNEAQLEKSRLLSDRFSAERPKGSFSTLEIQRTEQGDSAMYLCASTEFTSPNYGYTFGSGTRLTVV.

The V and J genes are TRBV7-9 and TRBJ2-3; 13 bases match TRBD2. The ends lost 4 bases at V and 0 bases at J; junction bases unmatched: 10. The CDR3 length is 19 residues. CDR1 is SEHNR, CDR2 FQNEAQ, per germline (reference sequence). DNA of the CDR3: TGTGCCAGCAGCTCGTCAGGGACTAGCGGGGTATCTAGCACAGATACGCAGTATTTT. Translation: CASSSSGTSGVSSTDTQYF.

This clone occurred once. This chain connects TRBV11-1 to TRBJ2-2; possible D gene TRBD2, 7 bases. The ends were cut back, 4 bases at V and 4 bases at J, with 16 bases in the middle. Per the germline V gene, CDR1 is SGHAT and CDR2 is FQDESV (reference sequence). The CDR3 extends over 16 amino acids. The CDR3 bases are TGTGCCAGCAGCTCGGTAACGGGGGGCGGCACCGGGGAGCTGTTTTTT. Its translation: CASSSVTGGGTGELFF.

The rearrangement joins TRBV18 to TRBJ1-6; D remains unclear. V was shortened by 1 base and J by 6 bases, with 13 bases between the two germline ends. Germline CDR1 reads KGHSH; CDR2 reads LQKENI. The length of the CDR3 is 16 residues. Here the CDR3 DNA reads TGTGCCAGCTCACCACGGTCCTTAAGCCTTAATTCACCCCTCCACTTT. Translation gives CASSPRSLSLNSPLHF.

V and J are TRBV4-2 and TRBJ1-5; no reliable D call. The V gene lost 0 bases and the J gene lost 6 bases, with 6 bases spanning the gap. Germline lookup yields CDR1 LGHNA and CDR2 YNFKEQ. This CDR3 region has 13 residues. In DNA, the CDR3 is TGTGCCAGCAGCCAAGATCTGGCTCAGCCCCAGCATTTT. This gives the protein CASSQDLAQPQHF.

The rearrangement joins TRBV2 to TRBJ2-5; 10 nucleotides align to TRBD2. Germline loops: CDR1 SNHLY, CDR2 FYNNEI. J lost 1 base, V lost 4 bases, and 3 bases had no gene match. This CDR3 spans 15 amino acids. The CDR3 nucleotides read TGTGCCAGCAGTGGACGACTAGCGGGCCAAGAGACCCAGTACTTC. It is translated as CASSGRLAGQETQYF.

This chain uses TRBV4-1 with TRBJ2-1; 13 positions match TRBD2. CDR3 length: 15 amino acids. V was clipped by 1 base and J by 10 bases; unmatched bases: 4. Germline V gives CDR1 MGHRA, CDR2 YSYEKL. The CDR3 sequence is CASSQGLAGGREQFF. DNA for the CDR3: TGCGCCAGCAGCCAAGGACTAGCGGGGGGTCGGGAGCAGTTCTTC.

This chain joins TRBV11-2 and TRBJ1-1, with TRBD1 matching 7 bases. Germline CDR1 SGHAT, CDR2 FQNNGV. CDR3 size: 15 residues. The V segment lost 2 bases and the J segment 1 base; nucleotides outside the gene matches: 4. This CDR3 is CASSLFRGANTEAFF. CDR3 coding DNA: TGTGCCAGCAGCTTATTCAGGGGGGCGAACACTGAAGCTTTCTTT. Together with reference TRBV11-2 and TRBJ1-1, the CDR3 gives the full variable domain: EAGVAQSPRYKIIEKRQSVAFWCNPISGHATLYWYQQILGQGPKLLIQFQNNGVVDDSQLPKDRFSAERLKGVDSTLKIQPAKLEDSAVYLCASSLFRGANTEAFFGQGTRLTVV.

This clone was counted between two and nine times. This chain uses TRBV7-2 with TRBJ2-2; the D is unclear. Germline lookup yields CDR1 SGHTA and CDR2 FQGNSA. V was shortened by 4 bases and J by 5 bases, with 8 bases between the two germline ends. This CDR3 is 13 amino acids long. The CDR3, as DNA: TGTGCCAGCAGCTCCTACGGTACCGGGGAGCTGTTTTTT. This encodes CASSSYGTGELFF.

This clone was observed a handful of times. The chain joins TRBV30 to TRBJ1-5; D is perhaps TRBD1 (5 bases). The CDR3 covers 13 residues. The germline gives CDR1 GTSNPN, CDR2 SVGIG (reference sequence). V lost 5 bases to trimming and J lost 4 bases, with 12 bases between them. The CDR3 DNA is TGTGCCTGGGGACGCGGGGCGAATCAGCCCCAGCATTTT. Its protein product is CAWGRGANQPQHF.

J is TRBJ1-2 and V is TRBV30; D remains ambiguous. The CDR3 runs to 9 residues. The germline gives CDR1 GTSNPN, CDR2 SVGIG (reference sequence). V dropped 4 bases and J dropped 12 bases, with 9 bases sitting between them. The CDR3 is CAWKEGNTF. The CDR3 DNA is TGTGCCTGGAAAGAGGGTAACACCTTC.

The gene calls are TRBV19 and TRBJ2-2; D is possibly TRBD1 (7 bases). The CDR3 is made up of 15 amino acids. Germline loops: CDR1 LNHDA, CDR2 SQIVND (reference sequence). The germline V and J ends were trimmed by 3 bases and 9 bases, with 17 bases remaining between them. The CDR3 DNA is TGTGCCAGTAGTATCAACAGGGGCGGGACCCGGGAGCTGTTTTTT. Translated: CASSINRGGTRELFF.

V gene TRBV29-1 combines with J gene TRBJ1-2; D perhaps matches TRBD1 (5 bases). This CDR3 is 11 amino acids long. Trimming pared 3 bases from V and 8 bases from J, leaving 10 bases between. The germline gives CDR1 SQVTM, CDR2 ANQGSEA. CDR3 nucleotide sequence: TGCAGCGTTGATGTGGGGCAGGGCTACACCTTC. This encodes CSVDVGQGYTF.

The chain carries TRBV7-3 and TRBJ2-3, with 7 bases that match TRBD2. Germline V gene lookup returns CDR1 SGHTA and CDR2 FQGTGA. This CDR3 comprises 14 residues. The V gene end was trimmed by 3 bases and the J gene end by 4 bases; junction bases not matched to a gene: 4. The CDR3 DNA reads TGTGCCAGCAGCTTGGGGGGGACCGCAGATACGCAGTATTTT. It codes for CASSLGGTADTQYF. The variable domain in full, with the rest retrieved from reference TRBV7-3 and TRBJ2-3, is GAGVSQTPSNKVTEKGKYVELRCDPISGHTALYWYRQSLGQGPEFLIYFQGTGAADDSGLPNDRFFAVRPEGSVSTLKIQRTERGDSAVYLCASSLGGTADTQYFGPGTRLTVL.

The chain links TRBV7-3 to TRBJ2-1; 8 bases map to TRBD1. V lost 1 base to trimming and J lost 6 bases; unmatched junction nucleotides: 11. The germline CDR1 and CDR2 sequences are SGHTA and FQGTGA. This CDR3 has 17 residues. The DNA of the CDR3 is TGTGCCAGCAGCTTAATCGAAAGGACAGGGCTCCCCAATGAGCAGTTCTTC. As protein: CASSLIERTGLPNEQFF.

The V call is TRBV10-3, the J call TRBJ1-1, with D possibly matching TRBD1 (6 bases). V was cut by 4 bases and J by 4 bases, with 10 bases left in between. Germline assignment: CDR1 ENHRY and CDR2 SYGVKD. This CDR3 is 13 amino acids long. The CDR3 protein is CAISGGQSTEAFF. The CDR3 DNA is TGTGCCATCAGTGGAGGACAGTCCACTGAAGCTTTCTTT.

This chain connects TRBV4-3 to TRBJ2-3; D is unclear. Germline V CDR1 and CDR2: LGHNA, YSLEER. The V end was cut by 4 bases, the J end by 2 bases, with 10 bases between. The CDR3 has 14 amino acids. CDR3 sequence reads: CASSPGVNTDTQYF. The CDR3 DNA follows: TGCGCCAGCAGCCCTGGAGTTAACACAGATACGCAGTATTTT.

The chain combines TRBV19 with TRBJ1-5; D might be TRBD1 (5 bases). CDR1 is LNHDA and CDR2 is SQIVND in the germline V gene (reference sequence). This CDR3 contains 12 residues. V was trimmed by 7 bases and J by 6 bases, leaving 10 bases between them. The CDR3 spells CASTRRGQPQHF. The DNA for the CDR3 is TGTGCCAGTACCCGAAGGGGTCAGCCCCAGCATTTT. Complete variable domain (other parts from reference TRBV19 and TRBJ1-5): DGGITQSPKYLFRKEGQNVTLSCEQNLNHDAMYWYRQDPGQGLRLIYYSQIVNDFQKGDIAEGYSVSREKKESFPLTVTSAQKNPTAFYLCASTRRGQPQHFGDGTRLSIL.

V is TRBV10-2 and J is TRBJ2-5; perhaps TRBD2 as D (6 bases). The CDR3 spans 14 residues. Germline V lookup: CDR1 WSHSY, CDR2 SAAADI. Trimming removed 2 bases from V and 7 bases from J, with 14 bases in between. The chain's CDR3 is CASSEIGGIGTQYF. CDR3 DNA sequence: TGCGCCAGCAGTGAGATTGGGGGGATTGGGACCCAGTACTTC.

This clone was observed a single time. The chain uses TRBV11-2 and TRBJ2-7, with 7 bases aligning to TRBD1. Germline V CDR1 and CDR2: SGHAT, FQNNGV. The CDR3 is 15 amino acids. Trimming took 5 bases from V and 4 from J; bases not matched to a gene: 11. CDR3 in amino acids: CASSLQERGPYEQYF. The CDR3 region has the DNA TGTGCCAGCAGCCTACAGGAGAGGGGGCCTTACGAGCAGTACTTC.

The chain couples TRBV2 to TRBJ2-7; TRBD1 agrees at 7 bases. Germline lookup yields CDR1 SNHLY and CDR2 FYNNEI. CDR3 length: 12 residues. Trimming removed 7 bases from V and 8 bases from J; junction bases left unmatched: 8. The CDR3 DNA reads as TGTGCCAGCAATCGGGACAGTCCGCAGCAGTACTTC. Its protein is CASNRDSPQQYF.

This chain connects TRBV29-1 to TRBJ1-2, with D unclear. V was cut by 4 bases and J by 4 bases, with 13 bases left in between. Germline CDR1 is SQVTM and CDR2 is ANQGSEA. The CDR3 consists of 13 residues. Here the CDR3 DNA reads TGCAGCGTTGGGCCAGAGGGTTTCTATGGCTACACCTTC. Translated: CSVGPEGFYGYTF. Full variable domain (outside the CDR3, taken from reference TRBV29-1 and TRBJ1-2): SAVISQKPSRDICQRGTSLTIQCQVDSQVTMMFWYRQQPGQSLTLIATANQGSEATYESGFVIDKFPISRPNLTFSTLTVSNMSPEDSSIYLCSVGPEGFYGYTFGSGTRLTVV.

This clone was seen only once. This chain uses TRBV7-2 with TRBJ2-1; TRBD2 agrees at 9 bases. This CDR3 is built from 17 residues. V was pared by 1 base and J by 7 bases, with 11 bases of the junction left unmatched. CDR1 is SGHTA and CDR2 is FQGNSA in the germline V gene. CDR3 coding DNA: TGTGCCAGCAGCTTAGGCGCTCTAGCGGGAACTTCAAATGAGCAGTTCTTC. This translates into CASSLGALAGTSNEQFF.

The sample holds a few counts of this clone. Here the CDR3 reads CASSSQGAAGNTIYF. The CDR3 DNA follows: TGTGCCAGCAGCTCACAGGGGGCCGCTGGAAACACCATATATTTT. The chain employs TRBV7-3 and TRBJ1-3, with TRBD1 identical over 9 bases. Germline CDR1 reads SGHTA; CDR2 reads FQGTGA. Trimming cost V 4 bases and J 2 bases; bases outside gene matches: 3. The CDR3 sequence is 15 residues long. Based on the CDR3 plus reference TRBV7-3 and TRBJ1-3, the full variable domain is GAGVSQTPSNKVTEKGKYVELRCDPISGHTALYWYRQSLGQGPEFLIYFQGTGAADDSGLPNDRFFAVRPEGSVSTLKIQRTERGDSAVYLCASSSQGAAGNTIYFGEGSWLTVV.

The rearrangement joins TRBV4-3 to TRBJ2-3, with 8 bases lining up with TRBD2. CDR3 size: 17 residues. The germline V gene encodes CDR1 LGHNA and CDR2 YSLEER. After removal of 5 bases from V and 5 bases from J, the junction contained 15 bases not matched to a gene. CDR3 nucleotides: TGCGCCAGCAGCTACTCCGGGGTTAGCGGGGTGAGAGATACGCAGTATTTT. It translates to CASSYSGVSGVRDTQYF.